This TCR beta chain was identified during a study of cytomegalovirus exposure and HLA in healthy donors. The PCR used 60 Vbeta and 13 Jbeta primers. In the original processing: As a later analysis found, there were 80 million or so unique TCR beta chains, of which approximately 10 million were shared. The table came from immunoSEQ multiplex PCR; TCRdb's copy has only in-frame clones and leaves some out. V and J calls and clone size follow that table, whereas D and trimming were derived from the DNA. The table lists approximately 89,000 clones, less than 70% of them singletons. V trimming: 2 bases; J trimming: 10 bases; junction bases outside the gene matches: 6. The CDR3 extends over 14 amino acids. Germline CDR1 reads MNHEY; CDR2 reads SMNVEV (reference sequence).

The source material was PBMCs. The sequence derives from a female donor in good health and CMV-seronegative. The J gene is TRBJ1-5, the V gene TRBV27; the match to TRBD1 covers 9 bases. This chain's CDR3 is CASSLAGQGTPQHF. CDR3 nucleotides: TGTGCCAGCAGTTTAGCGGGACAGGGCACTCCCCAGCATTTT.